This TCR beta chain is from a study of chemoradiotherapy in HPV16-positive cancers. Study-wide background: Candidate HPV-specific T-cell clones and common TCR motifs came from functional assays in two HPV16-positive patients.

Findings of the study overall: During treatment, candidate HPV-specific clones and E7-related motifs expanded in tumor. In HPV16-positive patients, HPV-responsive T-cell expansion tracked better recurrence-free survival. The functional HPV-specific definition rests on just a couple of HPV16-positive patients.

Clones were read by immunoSEQ multiplex PCR, and TCRdb kept only the in-frame ones, dropping some. Among about 7,900 clones listed, about 88% were seen once. Concerning this clone itself: Antigen specificity is unknown.

V was trimmed by 0 bases and J by 10 bases, leaving 13 bases between them. The germline gives CDR1 SGHTA, CDR2 FQGNSA. The CDR3 is 14 residues long. The V and J genes are TRBV7-2 and TRBJ2-1; D is possibly TRBD2 (5 bases). This clonotype originated in a human donor with HPV-associated anogenital cancer. The specimen comprised blood, sampled from a patient who underwent chemoradiotherapy. The CDR3 reads CASSLAARTGEQFF. CDR3 nucleotide sequence: TGTGCCAGCAGCTTAGCCGCCCGAACGGGGGAGCAGTTCTTC.